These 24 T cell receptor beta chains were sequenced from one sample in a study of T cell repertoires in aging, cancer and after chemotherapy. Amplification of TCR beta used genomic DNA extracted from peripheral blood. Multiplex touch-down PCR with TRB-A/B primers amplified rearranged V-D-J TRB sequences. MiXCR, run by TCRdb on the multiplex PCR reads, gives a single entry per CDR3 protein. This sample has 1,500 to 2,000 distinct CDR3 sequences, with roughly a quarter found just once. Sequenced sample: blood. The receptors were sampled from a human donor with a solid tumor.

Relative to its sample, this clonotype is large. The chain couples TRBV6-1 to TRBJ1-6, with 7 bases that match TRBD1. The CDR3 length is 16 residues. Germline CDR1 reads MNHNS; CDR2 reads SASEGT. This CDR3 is CSSPSGDSSYNSPLHF. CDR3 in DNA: TGTTCTTCCCCGTCCGGGGACAGCAGTTATAATTCACCCCTCCACTTT.

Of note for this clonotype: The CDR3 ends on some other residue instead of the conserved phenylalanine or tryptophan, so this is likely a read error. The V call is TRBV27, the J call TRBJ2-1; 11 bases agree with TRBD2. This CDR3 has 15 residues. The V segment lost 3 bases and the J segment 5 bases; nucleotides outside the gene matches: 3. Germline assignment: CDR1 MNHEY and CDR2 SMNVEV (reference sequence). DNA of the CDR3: TGTGCCAGCAGTTTGGGGACTAGCGGAAACAATGAGCAGTTCTCC. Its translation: CASSLGTSGNNEQFS.

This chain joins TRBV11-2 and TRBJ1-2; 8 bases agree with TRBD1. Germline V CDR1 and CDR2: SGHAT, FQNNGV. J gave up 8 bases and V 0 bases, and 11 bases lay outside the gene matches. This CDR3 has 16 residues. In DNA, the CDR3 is TGTGCCAGCAGCTTAGATCTGGGACAGGATTTATCGGGCTACACCTTC. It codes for CASSLDLGQDLSGYTF.

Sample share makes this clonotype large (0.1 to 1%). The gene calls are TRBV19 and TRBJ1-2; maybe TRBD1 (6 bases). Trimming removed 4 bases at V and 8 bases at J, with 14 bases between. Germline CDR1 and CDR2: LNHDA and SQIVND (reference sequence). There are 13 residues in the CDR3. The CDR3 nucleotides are TGTGCCAGTAGTACCACAGGGATTAAGGGCTACACCTTC. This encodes CASSTTGIKGYTF.

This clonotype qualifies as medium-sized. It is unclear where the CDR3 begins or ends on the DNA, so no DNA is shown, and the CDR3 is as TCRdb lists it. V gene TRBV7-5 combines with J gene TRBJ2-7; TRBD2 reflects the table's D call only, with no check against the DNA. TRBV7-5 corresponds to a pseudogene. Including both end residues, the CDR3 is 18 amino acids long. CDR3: CISVPEAYSASGPYEQYF.

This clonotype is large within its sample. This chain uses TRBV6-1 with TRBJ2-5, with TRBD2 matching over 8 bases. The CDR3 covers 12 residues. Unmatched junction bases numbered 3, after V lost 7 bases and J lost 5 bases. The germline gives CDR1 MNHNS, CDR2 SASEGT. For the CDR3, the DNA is TGTGCCAGCACTAGCGGGCGTGAGACCCAGTACTTC. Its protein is CASTSGRETQYF.

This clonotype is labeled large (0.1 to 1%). This CDR3 reads CSVERDRGNEQFF. The CDR3 nucleotides are TGCAGCGTTGAACGCGACAGGGGTAATGAGCAGTTCTTC. The genes are TRBV29-1 and TRBJ2-1; 8 bases line up with TRBD1. With 2 bases clipped from V and 7 bases from J, the junction kept 4 bases outside the gene matches. This CDR3 is built from 13 residues. Germline lookup yields CDR1 SQVTM and CDR2 ANQGSEA.

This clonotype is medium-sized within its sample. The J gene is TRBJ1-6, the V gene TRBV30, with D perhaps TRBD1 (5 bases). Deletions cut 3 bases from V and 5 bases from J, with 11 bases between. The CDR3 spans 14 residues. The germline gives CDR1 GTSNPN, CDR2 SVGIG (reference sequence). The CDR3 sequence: CAWSSGQNNSPLHF. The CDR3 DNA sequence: TGTGCCTGGAGCTCCGGACAAAATAATTCACCCCTCCACTTT.

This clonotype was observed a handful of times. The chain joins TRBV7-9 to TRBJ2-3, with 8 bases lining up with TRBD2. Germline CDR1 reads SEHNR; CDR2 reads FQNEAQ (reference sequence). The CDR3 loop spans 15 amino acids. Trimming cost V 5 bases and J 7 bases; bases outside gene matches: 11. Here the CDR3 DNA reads TGTGCCAGCAGCCCCGTCGGGGGGGGCGGGTATACGCAGTATTTT. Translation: CASSPVGGGGYTQYF.

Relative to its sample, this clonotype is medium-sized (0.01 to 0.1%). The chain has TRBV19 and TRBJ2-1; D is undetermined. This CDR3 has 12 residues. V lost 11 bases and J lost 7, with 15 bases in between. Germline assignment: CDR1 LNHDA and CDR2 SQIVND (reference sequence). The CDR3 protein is CASHGRWNEQFF. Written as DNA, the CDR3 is TGTGCCTCACACGGACGATGGAATGAGCAGTTCTTC.

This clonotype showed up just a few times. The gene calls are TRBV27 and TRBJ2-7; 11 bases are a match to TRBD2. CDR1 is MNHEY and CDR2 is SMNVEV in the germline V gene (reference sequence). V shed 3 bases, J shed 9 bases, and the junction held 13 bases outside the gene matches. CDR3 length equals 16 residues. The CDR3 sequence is CASSFWLAGGGVRQYF. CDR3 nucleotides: TGTGCCAGCAGTTTTTGGCTAGCGGGAGGAGGGGTTCGGCAGTACTTC.

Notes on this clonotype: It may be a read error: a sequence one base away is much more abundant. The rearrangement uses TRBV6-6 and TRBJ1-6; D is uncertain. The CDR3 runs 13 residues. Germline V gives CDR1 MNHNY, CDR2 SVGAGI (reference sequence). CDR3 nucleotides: TGTGCCAGCAGTTTTGGGGAGAATTTACCCCTCCACTTT. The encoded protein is CASSFGENLPLHF.

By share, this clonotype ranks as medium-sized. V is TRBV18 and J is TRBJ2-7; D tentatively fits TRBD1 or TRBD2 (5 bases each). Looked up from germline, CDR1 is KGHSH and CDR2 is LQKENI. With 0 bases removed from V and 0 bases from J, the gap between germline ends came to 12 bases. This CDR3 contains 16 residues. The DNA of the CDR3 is TGTGCCAGCTCACCACCGGGACCCAGGGACTCCTACGAGCAGTACTTC. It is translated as CASSPPGPRDSYEQYF.

Written as DNA, the CDR3 is TGCAGTGCTAGAGGACGGAGTAATTCACCCCTCCACTTT. Translating gives CSARGRSNSPLHF. The chain has TRBV20-1 and TRBJ1-6; unclear D gene. This CDR3 region has 13 residues. Trimming cost V 1 base and J 6 bases, with 7 bases left between them. Germline V lookup: CDR1 DFQATT, CDR2 SNEGSKA (reference sequence).

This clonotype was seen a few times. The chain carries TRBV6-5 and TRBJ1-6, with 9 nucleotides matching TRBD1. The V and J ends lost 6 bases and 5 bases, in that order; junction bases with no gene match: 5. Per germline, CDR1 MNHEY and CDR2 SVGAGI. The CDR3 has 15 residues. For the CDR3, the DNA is TGTGCCAGCAGACCTGGACAGGGGCATAATTCACCCCTCCACTTT. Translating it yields CASRPGQGHNSPLHF.

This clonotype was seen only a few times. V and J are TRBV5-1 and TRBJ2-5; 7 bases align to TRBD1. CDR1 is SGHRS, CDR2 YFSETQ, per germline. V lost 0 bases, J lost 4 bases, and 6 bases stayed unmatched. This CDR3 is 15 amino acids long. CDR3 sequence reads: CASSLGGAGGETQYF. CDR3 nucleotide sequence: TGCGCCAGCAGCTTGGGAGGGGCAGGGGGAGAGACCCAGTACTTC.

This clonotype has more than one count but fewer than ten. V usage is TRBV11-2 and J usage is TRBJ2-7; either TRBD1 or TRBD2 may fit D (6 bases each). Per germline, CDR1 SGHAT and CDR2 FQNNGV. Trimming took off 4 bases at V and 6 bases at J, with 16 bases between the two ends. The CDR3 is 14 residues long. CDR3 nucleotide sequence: TGTGCCAGCAGCTGGGCCCTTGGGGGGCTCGAGCAGTACTTC. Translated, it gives CASSWALGGLEQYF.

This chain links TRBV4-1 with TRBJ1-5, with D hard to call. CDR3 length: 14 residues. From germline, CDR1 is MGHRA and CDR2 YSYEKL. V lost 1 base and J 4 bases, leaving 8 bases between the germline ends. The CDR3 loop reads CASSQGWGNQPQHF. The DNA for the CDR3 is TGCGCCAGCAGCCAAGGATGGGGTAATCAGCCCCAGCATTTT.

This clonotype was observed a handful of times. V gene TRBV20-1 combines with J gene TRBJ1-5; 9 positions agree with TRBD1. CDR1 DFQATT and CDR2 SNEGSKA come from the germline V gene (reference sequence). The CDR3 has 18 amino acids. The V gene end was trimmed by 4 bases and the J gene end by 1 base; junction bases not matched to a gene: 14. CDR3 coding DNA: TGCAGTGCTACGTACCGATACAGGGGGCGCATAAGCAATCAGCCCCAGCATTTT. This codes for CSATYRYRGRISNQPQHF.

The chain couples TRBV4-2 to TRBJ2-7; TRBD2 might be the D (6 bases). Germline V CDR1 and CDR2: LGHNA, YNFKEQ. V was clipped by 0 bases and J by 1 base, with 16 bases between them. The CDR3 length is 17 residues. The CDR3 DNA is TGTGCCAGCAGCCAAGACAGTCAAAGCGGGTTGTCCTACGAGCAGTACTTC. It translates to CASSQDSQSGLSYEQYF.

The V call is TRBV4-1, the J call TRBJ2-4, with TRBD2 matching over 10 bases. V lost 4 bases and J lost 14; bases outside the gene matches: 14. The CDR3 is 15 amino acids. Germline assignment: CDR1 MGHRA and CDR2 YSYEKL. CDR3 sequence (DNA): TGCGCCAGCAGCCTACCGGGACTAGCGCCTGGGGGGGAGTACTTC. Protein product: CASSLPGLAPGGEYF.

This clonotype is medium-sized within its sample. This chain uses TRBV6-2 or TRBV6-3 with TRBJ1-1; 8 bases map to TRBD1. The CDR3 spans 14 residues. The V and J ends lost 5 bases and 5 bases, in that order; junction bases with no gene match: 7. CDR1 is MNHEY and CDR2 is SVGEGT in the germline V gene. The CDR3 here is CASSQRQGRTEAFF. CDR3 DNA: TGTGCCAGCAGTCAAAGACAGGGGCGGACTGAAGCTTTCTTT.

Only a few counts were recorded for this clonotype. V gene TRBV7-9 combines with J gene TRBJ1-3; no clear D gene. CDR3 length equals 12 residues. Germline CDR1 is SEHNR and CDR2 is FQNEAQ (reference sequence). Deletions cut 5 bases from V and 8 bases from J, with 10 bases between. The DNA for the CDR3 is TGTGCCAGCAGCAAGAGGACGGACACCATATATTTT. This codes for CASSKRTDTIYF.

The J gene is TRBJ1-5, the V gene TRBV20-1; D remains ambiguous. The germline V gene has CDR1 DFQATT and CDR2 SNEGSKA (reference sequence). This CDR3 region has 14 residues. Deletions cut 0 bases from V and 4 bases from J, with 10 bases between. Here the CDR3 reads CSARDLQPNQPQHF. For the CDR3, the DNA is TGCAGTGCTAGAGATCTCCAGCCGAATCAGCCCCAGCATTTT.